The rows below give T cell receptor beta chains drawn from one sample of a study of blood T cell repertoires in COVID-19. Sequencing was performed with immunoSEQ multiplex PCR; in TCRdb, only in-frame clones are kept and a portion is missing. This repertoire shows about 40,000 clones, 80% to 90% found once; its top ten account for 7% to 9%. The specimen sequenced was peripheral blood. The receptors originated from a woman aged 65 to 85 with acute or convalescent COVID-19. Each CDR3 is given with its conserved first and last residue.

>TRBV29-1
CSSLLRSTDTQYF
>TRBV6-5
CASSTGEQFF
>TRBV27
CASSLYERQGFNQPQHF
>TRBV6-5
CASRTGTGANVLTF
>TRBV9
CASSFGQGGSGELFF
>TRBV9
CASSPLAGGQGGETQYF
>TRBV12-3/TRBV12-4
CASSQDITGELFF
>TRBV27
CASSSHRDRPQGGYTF
>TRBV19
CASSTPGRTGELFF
>TRBV2
CASMGQGSNEQFF
>TRBV7-9
CASSLRGANEQFF
>TRBV7-2
CASSSGATGTDTQYF
>TRBV18
CASSPQAGEGNEQFF
>TRBV11-3
CASSLEGGTSYNEQFF
>TRBV5-1
CASSLLQDGAGELFF
>TRBV6-5
CASSYSQGGETQYF
>TRBV29-1
CSVDQSGDTQYF
>TRBV11-2
CASSLLTSGRFNEQFF
>TRBV6-2/TRBV6-3
CASSTGTGVLTGELFF
>TRBV9
CASSPDRAMTNEQFF
>TRBV25-1
CASGVVSGRARETQYF
>TRBV10-3
CAISEGTSGGFTDTQYF
>TRBV11-3
CASSFSARGLSMGGNTIYF
>TRBV27
CASRAPNQPQHF
>TRBV6-5
CASQRGMAGNSPLHF
>TRBV6-2/TRBV6-3
CASSPSGSWETQYF
>TRBV5-6
CASSWGQGAPQETQYF
>TRBV19
CASSSPTGLAGANEQFF
>TRBV29-1
CSVQLGASGTEAFF
>TRBV27
CASYPTGGVLFGEDTDTQYF
>TRBV7-7
CASSALSGRTVGETQYF
>TRBV7-2
CASSLAELAGSKTQYF
>TRBV4-3
CASSLSTASTDTQYF
>TRBV6-2/TRBV6-3
CASSYRNSGGPQETQYF
>TRBV20-1
CSASSGGAIETQYF
>TRBV9
CASSVSTSRASEQFF
>TRBV11-2
CASSPGGTSAYEQFF
>TRBV11-3
CASSLERLAGGHYEQFF
>TRBV3-1/TRBV3-2
CASSPVYSGANVLTF
>TRBV28
CASSQRGGTDTQYF
>TRBV6-6
CASSFEPSTKDYGYTF
>TRBV30
CAWSVRWSGVGSTDTQYF
>TRBV24-1
CATSARGRTDGNEQFF